This T cell receptor (beta chain) was found in a study of CD8 T cells in Susac syndrome. With random hexamers, about 0.45 to 1 ug RNA was reverse transcribed. Using its own MiXCR run on the immunoSEQ multiplex PCR reads, TCRdb lists one record per CDR3 protein. Found here are approximately 190,000 distinct CDR3 sequences, nearly 95% of them singletons; the top ten hold around 0.085%. Germline V gene data show CDR1 as DFQATT and CDR2 as SNEGSKA (reference sequence). Trimming at V came to 6 bases and at J to 2 bases, leaving 5 bases not matched to a gene. This CDR3 is built from 14 residues. This receptor was taken from a human donor with multiple sclerosis. The sequenced sample was CD4+ T cells from PBMCs. The chain joins TRBV20-1 to TRBJ2-4; 9 bases are a match to TRBD1. The CDR3 here is CSAKTGGSKNIQYF. CDR3 in DNA: TGCAGTGCAAAGACAGGGGGGTCCAAAAACATTCAGTACTTC.